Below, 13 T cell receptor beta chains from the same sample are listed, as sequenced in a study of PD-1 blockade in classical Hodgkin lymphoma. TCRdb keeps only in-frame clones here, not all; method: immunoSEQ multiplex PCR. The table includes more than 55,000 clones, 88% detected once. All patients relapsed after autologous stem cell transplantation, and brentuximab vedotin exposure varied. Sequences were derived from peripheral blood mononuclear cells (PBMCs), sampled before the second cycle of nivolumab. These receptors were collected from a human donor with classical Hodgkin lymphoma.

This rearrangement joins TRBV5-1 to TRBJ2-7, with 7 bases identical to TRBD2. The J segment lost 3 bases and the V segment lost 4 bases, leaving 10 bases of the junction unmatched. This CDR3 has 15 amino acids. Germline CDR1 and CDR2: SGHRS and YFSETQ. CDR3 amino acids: CASSPSGGGNYEQYF. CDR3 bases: TGCGCCAGCAGCCCCTCGGGGGGTGGAAACTACGAGCAGTACTTC.

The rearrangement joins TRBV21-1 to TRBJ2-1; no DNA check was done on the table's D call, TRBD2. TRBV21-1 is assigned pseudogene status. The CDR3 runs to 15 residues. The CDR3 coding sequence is TGTGCCAGCAGCCCAGTAGCGCGGAATTACAATGAGCAGTTCTTC. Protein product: CASSPVARNYNEQFF.

CDR3 sequence (DNA): TGCGCCAGCAGCTCCCAGGGGACGGGGACTCTCCTAGGGAATGAGCAGTTCTTC. This encodes CASSSQGTGTLLGNEQFF. This chain connects TRBV5-1 to TRBJ2-1; D tentatively reads TRBD1 or TRBD2 (6 bases each). Between the trimmed V and J ends, which lost 3 bases and 7 bases, there was a span of 26 bases. Germline V gives CDR1 SGHRS, CDR2 YFSETQ. The CDR3 covers 18 residues.

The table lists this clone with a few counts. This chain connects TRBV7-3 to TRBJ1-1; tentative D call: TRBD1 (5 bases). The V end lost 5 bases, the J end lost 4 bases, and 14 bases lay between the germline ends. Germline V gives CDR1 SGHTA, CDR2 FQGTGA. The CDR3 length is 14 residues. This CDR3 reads CASSLQGVFTEAFF. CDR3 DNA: TGTGCCAGCAGCCTGCAGGGAGTCTTCACTGAAGCTTTCTTT. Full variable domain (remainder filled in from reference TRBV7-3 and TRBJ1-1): GAGVSQTPSNKVTEKGKYVELRCDPISGHTALYWYRQSLGQGPEFLIYFQGTGAADDSGLPNDRFFAVRPEGSVSTLKIQRTERGDSAVYLCASSLQGVFTEAFFGQGTRLTVV.

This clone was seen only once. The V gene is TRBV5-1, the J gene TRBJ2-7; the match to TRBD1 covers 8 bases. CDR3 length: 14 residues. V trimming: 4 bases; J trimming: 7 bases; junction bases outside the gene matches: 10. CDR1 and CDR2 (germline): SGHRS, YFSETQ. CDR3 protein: CASSLRQGPGEQYF. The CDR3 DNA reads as TGCGCCAGCAGCCTACGACAGGGGCCGGGAGAGCAGTACTTC. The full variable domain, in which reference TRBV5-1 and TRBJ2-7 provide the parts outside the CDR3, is KAGVTQTPRYLIKTRGQQVTLSCSPISGHRSVSWYQQTPGQGLQFLFEYFSETQRNKGNFPGRFSGRQFSNSRSEMNVSTLELGDSALYLCASSLRQGPGEQYFGPGTRLTVT.

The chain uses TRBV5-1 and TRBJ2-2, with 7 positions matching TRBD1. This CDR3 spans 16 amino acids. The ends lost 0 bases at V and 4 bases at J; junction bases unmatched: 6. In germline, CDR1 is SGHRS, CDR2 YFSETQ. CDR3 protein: CASSLVGRGITGELFF. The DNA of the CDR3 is TGCGCCAGCAGCTTGGTTGGCAGGGGGATCACCGGGGAGCTGTTTTTT.

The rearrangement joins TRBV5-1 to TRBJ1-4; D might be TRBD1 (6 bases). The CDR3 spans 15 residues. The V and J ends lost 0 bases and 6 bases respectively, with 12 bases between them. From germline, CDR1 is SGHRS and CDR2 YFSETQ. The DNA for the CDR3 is TGCGCCAGCAGCTTGGCCGGGGGCAGCGATGAAAAACTGTTTTTT. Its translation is CASSLAGGSDEKLFF.

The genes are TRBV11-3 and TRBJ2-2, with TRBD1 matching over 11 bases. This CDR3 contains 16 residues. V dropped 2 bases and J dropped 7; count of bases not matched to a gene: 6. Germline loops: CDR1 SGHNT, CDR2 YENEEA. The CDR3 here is CASSLNGQGANGELFF. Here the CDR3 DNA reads TGTGCCAGCAGCTTAAACGGACAGGGGGCTAACGGGGAGCTGTTTTTT.

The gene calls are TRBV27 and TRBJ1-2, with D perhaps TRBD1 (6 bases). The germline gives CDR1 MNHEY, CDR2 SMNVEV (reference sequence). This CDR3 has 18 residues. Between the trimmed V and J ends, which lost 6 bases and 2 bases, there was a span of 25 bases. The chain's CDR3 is CASSPIDRKGGNNYGYTF. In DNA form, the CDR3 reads TGTGCCAGCAGCCCAATTGACAGGAAGGGGGGGAACAACTATGGCTACACCTTC.

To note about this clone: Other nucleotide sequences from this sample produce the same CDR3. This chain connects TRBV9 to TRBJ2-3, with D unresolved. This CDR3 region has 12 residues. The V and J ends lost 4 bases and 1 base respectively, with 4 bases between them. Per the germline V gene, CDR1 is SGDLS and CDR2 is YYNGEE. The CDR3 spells CASSPRTDTQYF. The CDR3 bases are TGTGCCAGCAGCCCCCGCACAGATACGCAGTATTTT.

The DNA of the CDR3 is TGTGCCAGCAGCTTGCAGGGGGCCATCTACTTC. Translated, it gives CASSLQGAIYF. The chain carries TRBV5-5 and TRBJ2-5; 8 bases fit TRBD1. The trim removed 1 base at V and 14 bases at J, leaving 4 bases unmatched. The V gene's germline CDR1 is SGHKS and CDR2 YYEKEE (reference sequence). The CDR3 spans 11 residues.

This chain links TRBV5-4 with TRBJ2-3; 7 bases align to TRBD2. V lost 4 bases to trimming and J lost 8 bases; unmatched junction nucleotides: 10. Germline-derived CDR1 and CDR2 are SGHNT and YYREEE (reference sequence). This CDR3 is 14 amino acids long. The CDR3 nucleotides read TGTGCCAGCAGCCCGGGGGACTACCTTAGTACGCAGTATTTT. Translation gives CASSPGDYLSTQYF.

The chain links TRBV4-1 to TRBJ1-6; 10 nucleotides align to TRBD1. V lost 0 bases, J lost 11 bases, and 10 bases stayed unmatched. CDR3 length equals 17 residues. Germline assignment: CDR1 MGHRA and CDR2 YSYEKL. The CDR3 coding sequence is TGCGCCAGCAGCCAAGACGGATTGGACAGGGGGATGACACCCCTCCACTTT. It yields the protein CASSQDGLDRGMTPLHF.